This record looks at one T cell receptor beta chain sequence and its context. This sample is drawn from a study of blood T cell repertoires in COVID-19. Study as a whole: PBMCs, B-cell-depleted T cells, or T cells were the source of the cDNA or gDNA that made up the material.

The CDR3 runs 15 residues. The V gene lost 5 bases and the J gene lost 2 bases, with 14 bases spanning the gap. Germline V gives CDR1 PRHDT, CDR2 FYEKMQ (reference sequence). In the original analysis: Reference gene primer amplification gave estimated nucleated cell counts. Only in-frame clones appear in the TCRdb table, and some are missing; sequencing was by immunoSEQ multiplex PCR. V and J calls and clone size are given by that table; D and trimming were obtained from the DNA. This table has roughly 500,000 clones, 85% to 90% appearing once. The sequenced sample consisted of peripheral blood. The TCR was taken from a young man with COVID-19, enrolled during active disease. J is TRBJ2-3 and V is TRBV13, with D perhaps TRBD1 (6 bases). CDR3 sequence: CASSPEGDLTDTQYF. The DNA for the CDR3 is TGTGCCAGCAGCCCCGAGGGGGACCTCACAGATACGCAGTATTTT.